The clone carrying this T cell receptor (beta chain) came up many times. Time point in this sample: newly diagnosed GD, antithyroid drugs for less than 3 months. Making the TCR library involved RNA that had been extracted from PBMCs. The data are from a study of regulatory T cells in long-lasting Graves disease. V was clipped by 4 bases and J by 2 bases, with 11 bases between them. The CDR3 is made up of 13 amino acids. The germline CDR1 and CDR2 sequences are SQVTM and ANQGSEA. In building TCR beta libraries, iRepertoire HTBI primers were used together with Arm-PCR of CDR3 regions. TCRdb used MiXCR to reprocess the multiplex PCR reads, holding one entry per CDR3 protein. The sample holds under 400,000 distinct CDR3 sequences; 15% to 20% are singletons and the top ten take 25% to 30%. This same sample was also part of a study on T cells in Graves' hyperthyroidism and ophthalmopathy.

The starting material was peripheral blood mononuclear cells (PBMCs), obtained at new diagnosis, from a patient treated with antithyroid drugs. The chain uses TRBV29-1 and TRBJ1-2, with unresolved D. This receptor was obtained from a man aged 35-49 years with Graves disease. DNA for the CDR3: TGCAGCGTTGGACCGGGAGGGAACTATGGCTACACCTTC. The encoded protein is CSVGPGGNYGYTF. The full variable domain, its missing parts supplied by reference TRBV29-1 and TRBJ1-2, is SAVISQKPSRDICQRGTSLTIQCQVDSQVTMMFWYRQQPGQSLTLIATANQGSEATYESGFVIDKFPISRPNLTFSTLTVSNMSPEDSSIYLCSVGPGGNYGYTFGSGTRLTVV.